A selection of T cell receptor beta chains follows, all from one sample in a study of CD4+ T cells in melanoma. The data were produced by immunoSEQ multiplex PCR, yet TCRdb's version contains in-frame clones alone and is incomplete. This sample has about 16,000 clones, with around 69% found just once. The sample taken for sequencing was cells from a culture (not recorded whether cultured in vitro). These receptors came from a human donor with melanoma. CDR3s include the opening cysteine and the closing phenylalanine or tryptophan. The listing skips clone size in some rows; elsewhere it reads once, few, many or a size class.

v_call: TRBV11-2; clone_size: NA; j_call: TRBJ1-1; cdr3_aa: CASSLPSSWGKAFF
v_call: TRBV2; clone_size: NA; j_call: TRBJ2-5; cdr3_aa: CASSLRQGFLETQYF
v_call: TRBV7-2; clone_size: NA; j_call: TRBJ2-1; cdr3_aa: CASSPPPEHNEQFF
v_call: TRBV4-1; clone_size: NA; j_call: TRBJ2-1; cdr3_aa: CASSRPPSSRDEQFF
v_call: TRBV11-2; clone_size: NA; j_call: TRBJ2-1; cdr3_aa: CASLTAGGYNEQFF
v_call: TRBV5-1; clone_size: NA; j_call: TRBJ1-1; cdr3_aa: CASSLQGRGSGTEAFF
v_call: TRBV5-1; clone_size: NA; j_call: TRBJ2-7; cdr3_aa: CASSLVEGFEQYF
v_call: TRBV6-5; clone_size: NA; j_call: TRBJ2-5; cdr3_aa: CASRNDITGIGTQYF
v_call: TRBV5-1; clone_size: NA; j_call: TRBJ2-1; cdr3_aa: CASRDRGDHYNEQFF
v_call: TRBV15; clone_size: NA; j_call: TRBJ1-4; cdr3_aa: CATRTGALTNEKLFF
v_call: TRBV7-8; clone_size: NA; j_call: TRBJ2-1; cdr3_aa: CASSWDGSGNEQFF
v_call: TRBV7-6; clone_size: NA; j_call: TRBJ2-7; cdr3_aa: CASSRGPLANYEQYF
v_call: TRBV9; clone_size: few; j_call: TRBJ1-2; cdr3_aa: CASTGGGKSAYGYTF
v_call: TRBV19; clone_size: NA; j_call: TRBJ2-1; cdr3_aa: CASSRIPILAGGGNEQFF
v_call: TRBV6-5; clone_size: NA; j_call: TRBJ1-1; cdr3_aa: CASSHGSNTEAFF
v_call: TRBV7-3; clone_size: NA; j_call: TRBJ2-3; cdr3_aa: CASSLTSGGTDTQYF
v_call: TRBV4-2; clone_size: NA; j_call: TRBJ1-1; cdr3_aa: CASSPGGSTTQIGAFF
v_call: TRBV5-8; clone_size: once; j_call: TRBJ1-2; cdr3_aa: CASSLVGQFYGYTF
v_call: TRBV6-1; clone_size: NA; j_call: TRBJ2-3; cdr3_aa: CASTRDGRTDTQYF
v_call: TRBV5-4; clone_size: NA; j_call: TRBJ2-7; cdr3_aa: CASSLWGQGYEQYF
v_call: TRBV6-1; clone_size: NA; j_call: TRBJ2-3; cdr3_aa: CATREQGLADTQYF
v_call: TRBV19; clone_size: NA; j_call: TRBJ1-6; cdr3_aa: CASSIFQVSSPLHF
v_call: TRBV6-1; clone_size: NA; j_call: TRBJ2-1; cdr3_aa: CASSRTGTEQFF
v_call: TRBV5-6; clone_size: NA; j_call: TRBJ1-6; cdr3_aa: CASSYRDFYNSPLHF
v_call: TRBV4-1; clone_size: NA; j_call: TRBJ1-2; cdr3_aa: CASSPLIPRTGTFYGYTF
v_call: TRBV19; clone_size: NA; j_call: TRBJ1-1; cdr3_aa: CASSIPPGRWTGTEAFF
v_call: TRBV10-3; clone_size: NA; j_call: TRBJ2-4; cdr3_aa: CAISESKAGTGDIQYF
v_call: TRBV7-2; clone_size: NA; j_call: TRBJ1-1; cdr3_aa: CASREAGNTEAFF
v_call: TRBV11-2; clone_size: NA; j_call: TRBJ2-6; cdr3_aa: CASRVGRTYSGANVLTF
v_call: TRBV30; clone_size: NA; j_call: TRBJ2-7; cdr3_aa: CACGTAIYEQYF
v_call: TRBV7-2; clone_size: NA; j_call: TRBJ2-7; cdr3_aa: CASSLDRRAGPTYEQYF
v_call: TRBV18; clone_size: NA; j_call: TRBJ2-7; cdr3_aa: CASSPGPGYEQYF
v_call: TRBV2; clone_size: NA; j_call: TRBJ1-4; cdr3_aa: CASSDGGGNEKLFF
v_call: TRBV7-9; clone_size: NA; j_call: TRBJ2-3; cdr3_aa: CASSLALGDTQYF
v_call: TRBV15; clone_size: NA; j_call: TRBJ1-2; cdr3_aa: CATSRTLGSYGYTF
v_call: TRBV5-1; clone_size: NA; j_call: TRBJ2-1; cdr3_aa: CASSLVGRLGANEQFF
v_call: TRBV5-1; clone_size: NA; j_call: TRBJ1-1; cdr3_aa: CASSLEGPGGGRAEAFF
v_call: TRBV2; clone_size: NA; j_call: TRBJ1-2; cdr3_aa: CASSEPLPVYTF
v_call: TRBV7-6; clone_size: NA; j_call: TRBJ2-7; cdr3_aa: CASSPRTSYEQYF
v_call: TRBV30; clone_size: NA; j_call: TRBJ1-6; cdr3_aa: CAWSVGWTDSPLHF
v_call: TRBV28; clone_size: once; j_call: TRBJ1-2; cdr3_aa: CASSLVPTLGYTF
v_call: TRBV4-1; clone_size: NA; j_call: TRBJ1-1; cdr3_aa: CASSQSSHRGDRNTEAFF
v_call: TRBV19; clone_size: NA; j_call: TRBJ2-1; cdr3_aa: CASTKRGGIPPRSYNEQFF
v_call: TRBV30; clone_size: NA; j_call: TRBJ2-4; cdr3_aa: CAWSVADASLQYF
v_call: TRBV30; clone_size: few; j_call: TRBJ1-1; cdr3_aa: CAWSAQPNTEAFF
v_call: TRBV30; clone_size: NA; j_call: TRBJ2-3; cdr3_aa: CAWSDRRFTDTQYF
v_call: TRBV5-1; clone_size: NA; j_call: TRBJ2-3; cdr3_aa: CASSLATSSTDTQYF
v_call: TRBV7-2; clone_size: NA; j_call: TRBJ1-4; cdr3_aa: CASSRGTGPWEKLFF
v_call: TRBV5-4; clone_size: NA; j_call: TRBJ1-4; cdr3_aa: CASSLGGTNEKLFF
v_call: TRBV7-8; clone_size: NA; j_call: TRBJ2-3; cdr3_aa: CASSFATADTQYF
v_call: TRBV19; clone_size: few; j_call: TRBJ2-7; cdr3_aa: CASRRRQGSYEQYF
v_call: TRBV30; clone_size: NA; j_call: TRBJ1-4; cdr3_aa: CAWSQDRAGKKLFF
v_call: TRBV19; clone_size: NA; j_call: TRBJ1-6; cdr3_aa: CASCLTSNSPLHF
v_call: TRBV5-8; clone_size: once; j_call: TRBJ2-4; cdr3_aa: CASSSLRGLGLDIQYF
v_call: TRBV19; clone_size: few; j_call: TRBJ1-5; cdr3_aa: CASSIEASYQHF
v_call: TRBV27; clone_size: once; j_call: TRBJ2-7; cdr3_aa: CASSPIIGGTTAYEQYF
v_call: TRBV27; clone_size: NA; j_call: TRBJ2-5; cdr3_aa: CASSLSDRWGETQYF
v_call: TRBV21-1; clone_size: NA; j_call: TRBJ1-4; cdr3_aa: CASSRETGAPATNEKLFF
v_call: TRBV30; clone_size: NA; j_call: TRBJ2-4; cdr3_aa: CAWSVGSKNIQYF